Listed below are T cell receptor beta chains from one sample, sequenced in a study of T cell repertoires in cytomegalovirus infection. Each CDR3 protein gets one entry after TCRdb re-called the reads with MiXCR. The table records hundreds of thousands of distinct CDR3 sequences, roughly a sixth of them present only once. Material for sequencing was PBMCs. The receptors derive from a human donor in good health (CMV status not recorded). Some clones in this sample may be carry-over from other donors' samples. Both conserved end residues are part of each CDR3. D genes are given only for firm matches. For some rows the clone size is stated as once, few or many, or as a class when expanded; others skip it.

cdr3_nt,cdr3_aa,j_call,clone_size,d_call,v_call
TGCGCCAGCACCGAGGGACCGGGACTTGATTACGAGCAGTACTTC,CASTEGPGLDYEQYF,TRBJ2-7,NA,NA,TRBV5-1
TGCGCCAGCAGCTTACAGGGGGCTGGGACCGGGGAGCTGTTTTTT,CASSLQGAGTGELFF,TRBJ2-2,many,TRBD1,TRBV4-1
TGTGCCAGCAGTTACATGGATTCACCCCTCCACTTT,CASSYMDSPLHF,TRBJ1-6,few,NA,TRBV6-5
TGCAGTGCTGGGGAAGCCCAAAATAGCAATCAGCCCCAGCATTTT,CSAGEAQNSNQPQHF,TRBJ1-5,NA,NA,TRBV20-1
TGCAGTGCTTACGAGCGGGGATTCTCCTACAATGAGCAGTTCTTC,CSAYERGFSYNEQFF,TRBJ2-1,few,TRBD2,TRBV20-1
TGTGCCAGCAGCCCGGGACAGGTTTGGACTGAAGCTTTCTTT,CASSPGQVWTEAFF,TRBJ1-1,NA,TRBD1,TRBV28
TGTGCCAGCAGTTACTCGGACAGGCAGATAGATACGCAGTATTTT,CASSYSDRQIDTQYF,TRBJ2-3,many,TRBD1,TRBV6-5
TGTGCCATCGGGGCAGGGGCTGAAGCTTTCTTT,CAIGAGAEAFF,TRBJ1-1,many,NA,TRBV10-3
TGCAGTGCTGTAGACCGGGACAGCTACGAGCAGTACTTC,CSAVDRDSYEQYF,TRBJ2-7,few,TRBD1,TRBV20-1
TGTGCCAGCAGCTTAACCCTAGCCCAGGGGGCAAGTGAGCAGTTCTTC,CASSLTLAQGASEQFF,TRBJ2-1,many,TRBD1,TRBV7-2
TGTGCCAGCACTCAGGGAGGTGGCAACGAGCAGTACTTC,CASTQGGGNEQYF,TRBJ2-7,many,NA,TRBV7-9
TGCGCCAGCAGCCTCCAGACTAGCGGGGGAATTTCCTACGAGCAGTACTTC,CASSLQTSGGISYEQYF,TRBJ2-7,many,TRBD2,TRBV4-1
TGTGCCAGCAGGCCCCGCGAAGGTTTTTGGGAAAAACTGTTTTTT,CASRPREGFWEKLFF,TRBJ1-4,NA,NA,TRBV28
TGTGCCAGCAGCTACGGGACTAGCGCATCCGGGACCCAGTACTTC,CASSYGTSASGTQYF,TRBJ2-5,many,TRBD2,TRBV7-2
TGTGCCAGCAGTGAGCCAGGGAGCTCCTACAATGAGCAGTTCTTC,CASSEPGSSYNEQFF,TRBJ2-1,NA,NA,TRBV2
TGTGCCAGCAGCCCTGACAGGGTTGTCGGAGGTCGTTCACCCCTCCACTTT,CASSPDRVVGGRSPLHF,TRBJ1-6,many,TRBD1,TRBV7-8
TGTGCCAGCACCACGTACGGTTACGAGCAGTACTTC,CASTTYGYEQYF,TRBJ2-7,many,NA,TRBV12-3/TRBV12-4
TGTGCCAGCAGTTGGGCGGGGGCGGGAAATTCACCCCTCCACTTT,CASSWAGAGNSPLHF,TRBJ1-6,few,NA,TRBV6-6
TGCAGCGTTGAAGTCGGGGCGCAGGAGACCCAGTACTTC,CSVEVGAQETQYF,TRBJ2-5,NA,NA,TRBV29-1
TGCGCCAGCAGCCAAGTTCCGGCAGGCCAGAGCAATCAGCCCCAGCATTTT,CASSQVPAGQSNQPQHF,TRBJ1-5,NA,NA,TRBV4-1
TGTGCCAGCAGTTGGACAGTCACCTACAATGAGCAGTTCTTC,CASSWTVTYNEQFF,TRBJ2-1,many,NA,TRBV2
TGTGCCAGCACCACCACCTGGGGGACCGGCTACACCTTC,CASTTTWGTGYTF,TRBJ1-2,few,NA,TRBV12-3/TRBV12-4
TGCAGTGCTTGGTACGGGACGGCCGTCTCTGGAAACACCATATATTTT,CSAWYGTAVSGNTIYF,TRBJ1-3,NA,NA,TRBV20-1
TGTGCCAGCAGCTTATACGCAGGGCTCAATCAGCCCCAGCATTTT,CASSLYAGLNQPQHF,TRBJ1-5,NA,NA,TRBV11-2
TGTGCCAGCAGTTCAGGCAGGGGGCGTGAAAAACTGTTTTTT,CASSSGRGREKLFF,TRBJ1-4,few,TRBD1,TRBV12-3/TRBV12-4
TGTGCCAGCGGTAAAGGGGTTCTCTCCTACGAGCAGTACTTC,CASGKGVLSYEQYF,TRBJ2-7,NA,NA,TRBV6-1
TGCAGTGCTAGAGCCGCTAGCGGGGGGGGGCACAGCACAGATACGCAGTATTTT,CSARAASGGGHSTDTQYF,TRBJ2-3,many,TRBD2,TRBV20-1
TGTGCCAGCAGTTTAGACCCAGGGGGGACTGAAGCTTTCTTT,CASSLDPGGTEAFF,TRBJ1-1,many,TRBD1,TRBV12-3/TRBV12-4
TGTGCCAGCAGCTTGACAGTCCAGACAACTGAAGCTTTCTTT,CASSLTVQTTEAFF,TRBJ1-1,NA,NA,TRBV7-9
TGTGCCAGTAGTATTACAGGGGTTGGCGAGCAGTACTTC,CASSITGVGEQYF,TRBJ2-7,NA,TRBD1,TRBV19
TGTGCCAGCAGCTTAGCCTCCCTCCTCACAGGGAGAGTCGATGGGACTGAAGCTTTCTTT,CASSLASLLTGRVDGTEAFF,TRBJ1-1,few,NA,TRBV7-9
TGTGCCAGCAGCTACAGGGTCCATGAGCAGTTCTTC,CASSYRVHEQFF,TRBJ2-1,many,NA,TRBV5-5
TGTGCCAGTAGTACACCCTCCATAGCGGGGGGGAATTCTGGTTACAATGAGCAGTTCTTC,CASSTPSIAGGNSGYNEQFF,TRBJ2-1,many,TRBD2,TRBV19
TGCGCCAGCAGCCAAGTAGGCCGGGACAGGGCGACAACTGAAGCTTTCTTT,CASSQVGRDRATTEAFF,TRBJ1-1,NA,TRBD1,TRBV4-1
TGTGCCAGCAGTGAGACGGGACTCCGTAATGAAAAACTGTTTTTT,CASSETGLRNEKLFF,TRBJ1-4,many,NA,TRBV6-1
TGTGCCAGCAGCTTAGGACGAAGCCTTGGCACCGGGGAGCTGTTTTTT,CASSLGRSLGTGELFF,TRBJ2-2,NA,NA,TRBV7-9
TGCAGCGTTGCCGGGATCTTAACCTACGAGCAGTACTTC,CSVAGILTYEQYF,TRBJ2-7,NA,NA,TRBV29-1
TGTGCCAGCAGCCTCCGACAGGAAAACACTGAAGCTTTCTTT,CASSLRQENTEAFF,TRBJ1-1,many,NA,TRBV7-2
TGTGCCAGCAGCCGAGACGGAACCGGGGAGCTGTTTTTT,CASSRDGTGELFF,TRBJ2-2,NA,NA,TRBV7-2
TGTGCCAGCAGCACCGACAGGTTCCATAATTCACCCCTCCACTTT,CASSTDRFHNSPLHF,TRBJ1-6,NA,NA,TRBV7-9
TGCAGTGCTCAAGGGGCCGAACAAGAGACCCAGTACTTC,CSAQGAEQETQYF,TRBJ2-5,few,NA,TRBV20-1
TGTGCCAGCAGTTTTCACAGCCCGAACACCGGGGAGCTGTTTTTT,CASSFHSPNTGELFF,TRBJ2-2,few,NA,TRBV12-3/TRBV12-4
TGTGCCAGCAGCACGGGTTTGAGCAATCAGCCCCAGCATTTT,CASSTGLSNQPQHF,TRBJ1-5,many,NA,TRBV25-1
TGCGCCAGCAGCGGCTCAGGACAAGCCTACGAGCAGTACTTC,CASSGSGQAYEQYF,TRBJ2-7,NA,NA,TRBV5-1
TGTGCCAGTAGTATCTCCGGGGAGAACACTGAAGCTTTCTTT,CASSISGENTEAFF,TRBJ1-1,few,NA,TRBV19
TGTGCCAGCAGTCTAGACAGGGACGCTTCACCCCTCCACTTT,CASSLDRDASPLHF,TRBJ1-6,NA,TRBD1,TRBV12-3/TRBV12-4
TGCAGTGCCCTATCCGGGACAGCGGGCAATCAGCCCCAGCATTTT,CSALSGTAGNQPQHF,TRBJ1-5,once,TRBD1,TRBV20-1